The clone carrying this T cell receptor beta chain was seen more than once but under ten times. The antigen is unknown. This sample is drawn from a study of tumor-infiltrating lymphocytes in localized non-small cell lung cancer. Study background: Tumor tissue and non-adjacent uninvolved lung came from each patient. Study findings and constraints: Tumor T-cell fraction from TCR sequencing was not associated with recurrence-free survival (p = 0.61). T-cell fraction did not differ between immunotypes IM1 and IM2. Higher tumor T cell infiltration than in uninvolved lung was supported by TCRbeta sequencing.

There are 15 residues in the CDR3. Trimming stripped 0 bases from V and 8 bases from J, with 14 bases between. The germline V gene encodes CDR1 MNHNS and CDR2 SASEGT. The repertoire was sequenced with immunoSEQ multiplex PCR; TCRdb's copy has only in-frame clones and lacks some. Among about 16,000 clones listed, roughly 69% were seen once. The receptor comes from a human donor with non-small cell lung cancer. V gene TRBV6-1 combines with J gene TRBJ2-1; the D gene is possibly TRBD2 (5 bases). The sequencing input was lung tumor tissue. DNA of the CDR3: TGTGCCAGCAGTGAAGCGGACTGGCTCCGGGATGAGCAGTTCTTC. Translation: CASSEADWLRDEQFF.